These 12 T cell receptor beta chains originate from one sample sequenced in a study of blood T cells in healthy people across ages. Together with a sample-barcoded 5' primer, a J-beta primer mix was included in a second PCR lasting about 7 to 11 cycles. TCRdb reprocessed the 5' RACE reads with MiXCR, giving one entry per CDR3 protein. The sample lists approximately 780,000 distinct CDR3 sequences; around a quarter were seen once. This same sample was also part of a study on T cells of mothers and their children.

The sample comprised blood. The receptors come from a boy aged 5-17 years in good health.

This clonotype occurred a few times. The rearrangement uses TRBV27 and TRBJ1-1, with TRBD1 matching 7 bases. V lost 4 bases, J lost 2 bases, and 13 bases stayed unmatched. CDR3 size: 17 residues. Germline V gene sequence: CDR1 MNHEY, CDR2 SMNVEV (reference sequence). CDR3 protein: CASSSPARDRANTEAFF. The CDR3 coding sequence is TGTGCCAGCAGTTCGCCTGCCCGAGACAGGGCAAACACTGAAGCTTTCTTT.

The V and J genes are TRBV4-1 and TRBJ2-1; no firm D call. The J call may be mistaken, given a closer DNA end match to TRBJ2-7. This CDR3 contains 15 residues. Per the germline V gene, CDR1 is MGHRA and CDR2 is YSYEKL. The CDR3 spells CASSQDWKGNYEQYF. In nucleotides, the CDR3 is TGCGCCAGCAGCCAAGATTGGAAAGGGAACTACGAGCAGTACTTC.

This rearrangement joins TRBV14 to TRBJ2-1; TRBD1 might be the D (6 bases). The J call is in doubt because the DNA end fits TRBJ2-7 better. Per the germline V gene, CDR1 is SGHDN and CDR2 is FVKESK. This CDR3 contains 13 residues. The CDR3 DNA sequence: TGTGCCAGCAGCCAATGGACAGTTTACGAGCAGTACTTC. Amino acids: CASSQWTVYEQYF.

V and J are TRBV11-2 and TRBJ2-5; 9 nucleotides line up with TRBD2. CDR3 size: 17 residues. The V and J ends lost 2 bases and 2 bases, in that order; junction bases with no gene match: 9. Germline V gene sequence: CDR1 SGHAT, CDR2 FQNNGV. CDR3 protein: CASSLSPGLAGQETQYF. The DNA of the CDR3 is TGTGCCAGCAGCTTATCCCCGGGACTAGCCGGGCAAGAGACCCAGTACTTC.

This clonotype occurred a few times. This sequence joins TRBV20-1 and TRBJ2-5; 12 nucleotides match TRBD2. V was clipped by 1 base and J by 3 bases; unmatched bases: 6. Germline loops: CDR1 DFQATT, CDR2 SNEGSKA (reference sequence). The CDR3 covers 16 residues. In DNA form, the CDR3 reads TGCAGTGCTAGAGGACTAGCGGGGGTCCAAAAAGAGACCCAGTACTTC. As protein: CSARGLAGVQKETQYF.

This rearrangement joins TRBV14 to TRBJ2-7; TRBD1 is a possible D gene (5 bases). The CDR3 runs 12 residues. V lost 0 bases and J lost 8, with 8 bases in between. Germline CDR1 and CDR2: SGHDN and FVKESK. CDR3 loop: CASSQEQGQQYF. Here the CDR3 DNA reads TGTGCCAGCAGCCAAGAGCAGGGCCAGCAGTACTTC.

A note on this clonotype: Compared with germline, one end of the junction differs, possibly owing to a read error. This chain links TRBV6-5 with TRBJ2-6, with no clear D. Germline V gene lookup returns CDR1 MNHEY and CDR2 SVGAGI. This CDR3 region has 11 residues. CDR3 bases: TGTGCCACCCTTCGGGCCAACGCCCTGACTTTC. It specifies CATLRANALTF.

A few counts support this clonotype. The V call is TRBV6-5, the J call TRBJ2-5; tentative D call: TRBD2 (6 bases). Trimming cost V 6 bases and J 0 bases, with 11 bases left between them. This CDR3 is 14 amino acids long. Germline lookup yields CDR1 MNHEY and CDR2 SVGAGI. CDR3 nucleotides: TGTGCCAGCAGGCCCGGACTAAACCAAGAGACCCAGTACTTC. It specifies CASRPGLNQETQYF.

This chain connects TRBV30 to TRBJ2-5; the D gene is possibly TRBD1 (6 bases). CDR1 and CDR2 from the germline V gene are GTSNPN and SVGIG (reference sequence). This CDR3 region has 13 residues. V shed 5 bases and J shed 4 bases, with 14 bases lying between them. The CDR3 sequence: CAWETGEGETQYF. CDR3 DNA sequence: TGTGCCTGGGAGACAGGCGAGGGAGAGACCCAGTACTTC.

This clonotype showed up just a few times. The genes are TRBV6-1 and TRBJ1-4; D is undetermined. The CDR3 has 14 amino acids. The V gene's germline CDR1 is MNHNS and CDR2 SASEGT. V was trimmed by 3 bases and J by 8 bases, leaving 13 bases between them. The CDR3 loop is CASSDRGRREKLFF. In DNA, the CDR3 is TGTGCCAGCAGTGACCGGGGAAGGAGGGAAAAACTGTTTTTT.

At least ten counts were recorded for this clonotype. The chain joins TRBV2 to TRBJ1-2; TRBD1 aligns across 10 bases. The junction had 1 base not matched to a gene; V was cut back by 4 bases and J by 2 bases. This CDR3 has 14 residues. Germline CDR1 is SNHLY and CDR2 is FYNNEI. Here the CDR3 reads CASSGTGGNYGYTF. Here the CDR3 DNA reads TGTGCCAGCAGTGGGACAGGGGGGAACTATGGCTACACCTTC.

This clonotype has just a few counts. The chain has TRBV7-2 and TRBJ1-2; TRBD1 matches at 7 bases. CDR3 size: 14 residues. With V trimmed by 5 bases and J by 8 bases, 11 bases remained unmatched. Germline CDR1 reads SGHTA; CDR2 reads FQGNSA. The CDR3 sequence: CASSPTTGMGGYTF. CDR3 nucleotides: TGTGCCAGCAGCCCGACGACAGGGATGGGGGGCTACACCTTC.